This entry is about one T cell receptor beta chain. Its antigen is still unknown. Sequencing ends 3 residues short of the CDR3 end; the germline J gene provides the rest. The CDR3 loop spans 13 amino acids. The junction had 5 bases not matched to a gene; V was cut back by 6 bases and J by 2 bases. Germline lookup yields CDR1 DFQATT and CDR2 SNEGSKA (reference sequence). This sample is part of a study of T cells in women clearing cervical HPV infection. Study information: Cases: HPV16-related CIN3 or worse on histology, a couple of invasive cancers. HLA type stays a possible confounder, typing being limited.

TCRdb's copy holds only in-frame clones and misses some; the assay was immunoSEQ multiplex PCR. The sample features approximately 41,000 clones, with 7.6% in its top ten. Overall study results and limits: Controls had more TRBV6-7 (around 0.15%) than cases (roughly 0.11%).

The chain couples TRBV20-1 to TRBJ2-3, with TRBD2 identical over 7 bases. Sequences were obtained from blood buffy coat. This TCR derives from a woman aged 18 to 69 with a cervical HPV16 infection that either progressed to CIN3+ or cleared (not recorded which). CDR3 bases read: TGCAGTGCCGGACTAGTCTCCACAGATACG. As protein: CSAGLVSTDT. The complete CDR3 sequence is CSAGLVSTDTQYF.